Each of the 31 T cell receptor beta chains below was sequenced from the same sample in a study of CD4 and CD8 cells across lung adenocarcinoma regions (dated by TCRdb to 2017 to 2018). The library was obtained by PCR. Sequencer: HiSeq X Ten. TCRdb took the public reads, trimmed them with fastp at Q25, ran MiXCR for clone calling and kept in-frame beta chains. Records with the same CDR3 protein are collapsed into one entry carrying the most frequent genes and DNA. The table for this sample lists 13,000 to 15,000 distinct CDR3 sequences; 35% to 55% of them were counted only once. The ten largest clones add up to around a sixth of the sample. Sequenced material: CD4+ T cells from the center of a lung tumor. The cell subset or site label here, explained by the study, means: tumor center region. The receptors were sampled from a male donor with lung adenocarcinoma. The CD4 and CD8 labels of this study may be unreliable.

By share, this clonotype counts as medium-sized. The genes are TRBV6-5 and TRBJ2-1, with D perhaps matching TRBD1 or TRBD2 (5 bases each). The CDR3 is 15 residues long. V lost 0 bases to trimming and J lost 6 bases, with 12 bases between them. Germline V gene sequence: CDR1 MNHEY, CDR2 SVGAGI. For the CDR3, the DNA is TGTGCCAGCAGTTACTCCGGGACCCCACCCAATGAGCAGTTCTTC. This codes for CASSYSGTPPNEQFF.

Remarks on this clonotype: At one end, the junction sequence differs from germline, possibly due to a read error. The chain carries TRBV6-1 and TRBJ2-1, with 10 positions matching TRBD2. This CDR3 has 17 residues. The germline V gene has CDR1 MNHNS and CDR2 SASEGT. In DNA form, the CDR3 reads TGTGCCAGCATCAGGACTAGCGGCCACCTGGGGCCCGGGGAGCAGTTTTTC. This encodes CASIRTSGHLGPGEQFF.

A remark on this clonotype: At one of its ends the junction is not consistent with the germline gene, which may arise from a read error. This sequence joins TRBV6-1 and TRBJ2-6, with a weak D call TRBD1 (5 bases). CDR1 and CDR2 from the germline V gene are MNHNS and SASEGT. The CDR3 extends over 15 amino acids. The CDR3 loop reads CASGEGPPGAYVLTF. The CDR3 nucleotides read TGTGCCAGCGGGGAAGGACCCCCTGGGGCCTACGTCCTGACTTTC.

V and J are TRBV27 and TRBJ2-5; perhaps TRBD2 as D (7 bases). This CDR3 spans 15 amino acids. Germline values: CDR1 MNHEY, CDR2 SMNVEV (reference sequence). Deletions cut 11 bases from V and 0 bases from J, with 19 bases between. CDR3 sequence: CAGRTGGRDQETQYF. CDR3 DNA: TGTGCCGGGAGGACGGGGGGCCGTGACCAAGAGACCCAGTACTTC.

The gene calls are TRBV6-1 and TRBJ2-5; perhaps TRBD1 as D (5 bases). Deletions cut 3 bases from V and 5 bases from J, with 16 bases between. The CDR3 length is 15 residues. CDR1 is MNHNS and CDR2 is SASEGT in the germline V gene. The CDR3 nucleotides read TGTGCCAGCAGTGATACAATGGGGCAAGGGGAGACCCAGTACTTC. Protein sequence: CASSDTMGQGETQYF.

The chain recombines TRBV27 with TRBJ2-5, with D possibly being TRBD1 or TRBD2 (6 bases each). Germline-derived CDR1 and CDR2 are MNHEY and SMNVEV (reference sequence). V lost 8 bases and J 0 bases, leaving 19 bases between the germline ends. The CDR3 has 16 amino acids. As DNA, the CDR3 is TGTGCCAGCGGGGGGATCGGGGGCCGTGACCAAGAGACCCAGTACTTC. Its protein product is CASGGIGGRDQETQYF.

The chain links TRBV6-1 to TRBJ2-1, with TRBD2 matching 8 bases. The CDR3 spans 16 residues. Germline V gene lookup returns CDR1 MNHNS and CDR2 SASEGT. V trimming: 0 bases; J trimming: 3 bases; junction bases outside the gene matches: 4. CDR3 sequence reads: CASSEAPAGVYNEQFF. The CDR3, as DNA: TGTGCCAGCAGTGAAGCACCAGCGGGAGTCTACAATGAGCAGTTCTTC.

This clonotype was seen ten or more times. The rearrangement links TRBV6-1 to TRBJ2-5; TRBD1 might be the D (6 bases). V was pared by 11 bases and J by 4 bases, with 23 bases between. CDR3 length: 15 amino acids. The germline V gene has CDR1 MNHNS and CDR2 SASEGT. As DNA, the CDR3 is TGTGCCGCCTCCTGGGCTACAGGGTTGGTAGAGACCCAGTACTTC. It is translated as CAASWATGLVETQYF.

This chain joins TRBV27 and TRBJ1-1; D uncertain. The CDR3 extends over 13 amino acids. V was cut by 6 bases and J by 5 bases, with 13 bases left in between. Germline V lookup: CDR1 MNHEY, CDR2 SMNVEV (reference sequence). As DNA, the CDR3 is TGTGCCAGCAGGGCCCTTAGGGATACTGAAGCTTTCTTT. It is translated as CASRALRDTEAFF.

This chain connects TRBV7-8 to TRBJ1-6; D gene uncertain. V was pared by 2 bases and J by 8 bases, with 7 bases between. This CDR3 is 13 amino acids long. The germline gives CDR1 SGHVS, CDR2 FQNEAQ. The CDR3 DNA reads as TGTGCCAGCAGCTTATTAGGCGATTCACCCCTCCACTTT. It yields the protein CASSLLGDSPLHF. Drawing the rest from reference TRBV7-8 and TRBJ1-6, the complete variable domain is GAGVSQSPRYKVAKRGQDVALRCDPISGHVSLFWYQQALGQGPEFLTYFQNEAQLDKSGLPSDRFFAERPEGSVSTLKIQRTQQEDSAVYLCASSLLGDSPLHFGNGTRLTVT.

This clonotype is judged medium-sized (0.01 to 0.1%). V gene TRBV6-1 combines with J gene TRBJ2-2; D is possibly TRBD2 (6 bases). The CDR3 contains 15 residues. The V and J ends lost 6 bases and 3 bases respectively, with 14 bases between them. CDR1 is MNHNS, CDR2 SASEGT, per germline. DNA for the CDR3: TGTGCCAGCAGCCCGGGTAGCGGTGACACCGGGGAGCTGTTTTTT. This translates into CASSPGSGDTGELFF.

This clonotype was picked up one time. The junction and the germline gene differ at one end; a read error may be behind it. The rearrangement uses TRBV14 and TRBJ2-3; D is perhaps TRBD1 or TRBD2 (9 bases each). Looked up from germline, CDR1 is SGHDN and CDR2 is FVKESK. The length of the CDR3 is 22 residues. CDR3 sequence reads: CASSQEGPAGGYRGRDQDTQYF. In DNA, the CDR3 is TGTGCCAGCAGCCAAGAGGGCCCAGCGGGAGGATACAGGGGGCGTGACCAAGATACGCAGTACTTT.

By frequency in the sample, this clonotype is medium-sized (0.01 to 0.1%). The chain couples TRBV27 to TRBJ2-4; D remains ambiguous. Germline V gene sequence: CDR1 MNHEY, CDR2 SMNVEV (reference sequence). The ends were cut back, 2 bases at V and 1 base at J, with 9 bases in the middle. This CDR3 is built from 15 residues. The CDR3 sequence is CASSLIDLAKNIQYF. In DNA form, the CDR3 reads TGTGCCAGCAGTTTAATAGACCTGGCCAAAAACATTCAGTACTTC.

Points on this clonotype: The conserved phenylalanine or tryptophan is not found at the CDR3 terminus, so this likely reflects a read error. The limits of the CDR3 on the DNA are not certain, so only TCRdb's listed CDR3 is given. The rearrangement links TRBV6-5 to TRBJ2-1. 8 amino acids form the CDR3, both terminal residues included. Germline V gene lookup returns CDR1 MNHEY and CDR2 SVGAGI. CDR3: CASSYSRC.

The V gene is TRBV27, the J gene TRBJ2-5; 7 nucleotides match TRBD1. J lost 1 base, V lost 5 bases, and 13 bases had no gene match. Germline V gene lookup returns CDR1 MNHEY and CDR2 SMNVEV (reference sequence). The CDR3 extends over 17 amino acids. CDR3: CASSPGRGGRGQETQYF. For the CDR3, the DNA is TGTGCCAGCAGTCCGGGCCGAGGGGGCCGTGGCCAAGAGACCCAGTACTTC.

This clonotype appeared a few times. The chain recombines TRBV6-5 with TRBJ1-5, with D possibly TRBD1 on 5 matching bases. V lost 2 bases, J lost 5 bases, and 13 bases lay in between. In germline, CDR1 is MNHEY, CDR2 SVGAGI. The CDR3 consists of 15 residues. The DNA of the CDR3 is TGTGCCAGCAGTTACACTTCCGGGACCGATCAGCCCCAGCATTTT. Encoded protein: CASSYTSGTDQPQHF.

The chain couples TRBV4-1 to TRBJ2-3; 12 bases match TRBD2. The CDR3 contains 17 residues. V lost 4 bases and J lost 1; bases outside the gene matches: 6. Germline assignment: CDR1 MGHRA and CDR2 YSYEKL. The CDR3 DNA reads TGCGCCAGCAGCCGACTAGCGGGAGATGGCGGCACAGATACGCAGTATTTT. Translation gives CASSRLAGDGGTDTQYF.

Comment on this clonotype: The junction and the germline gene differ at one end; a read error may be behind it. The CDR3 loop reads CARRLQAGSTEALYF. The CDR3, as DNA: TGTGCCCGCAGACTCCAGGCCGGAAGTACAGAGGCGCTGTATTTT. The chain combines TRBV6-1 with TRBJ2-2; D is ambiguous. The CDR3 runs to 15 residues. Germline CDR1 MNHNS, CDR2 SASEGT.

This clonotype appeared many times. This chain joins TRBV6-1 and TRBJ1-5, with D unclear. V was cut by 6 bases and J by 4 bases, with 10 bases left in between. Germline CDR1 and CDR2: MNHNS and SASEGT. The length of the CDR3 is 13 residues. DNA for the CDR3: TGTGCCAGCAGGCCGAATTGGAATCAGCCCCAGCATTTT. This codes for CASRPNWNQPQHF.

The chain employs TRBV24-1 and TRBJ2-3, with 11 bases aligning to TRBD1. V trimming: 3 bases; J trimming: 2 bases; junction bases outside the gene matches: 6. This CDR3 comprises 17 residues. Germline V gene lookup returns CDR1 KGHDR and CDR2 SFDVKD. CDR3 nucleotide sequence: TGTGCCACCAGTGATCCTGGACAGGGGGCTCACACAGATACGCAGTATTTT. This translates into CATSDPGQGAHTDTQYF.

This clonotype was found many times. The V and J genes are TRBV27 and TRBJ2-1, with 11 bases lining up with TRBD2. Judging by the DNA end, TRBJ2-5 fits better; the J call may be wrong. The germline gives CDR1 MNHEY, CDR2 SMNVEV (reference sequence). The CDR3 sequence is 16 residues long. The CDR3 loop is CASSPRTSGSRETQYF. The DNA for the CDR3 is TGTGCCAGCAGTCCCAGGACTAGCGGGTCACGGGAGACCCAGTACTTC.

Notes on this clonotype: No conserved phenylalanine or tryptophan ends this CDR3, so it is likely a read error. The DNA is omitted, as the CDR3 cannot be located on it reliably, and the CDR3 follows TCRdb's listing. The CDR3 loop is CATMAQQIFVFLVETGFHHV. The rearrangement uses TRBV24-1 and TRBJ2-3; the DNA was not compared with TRBD1, the D call given in the table. Germline values: CDR1 KGHDR, CDR2 SFDVKD. The CDR3 has 20 amino acids, counting both end residues.

The V and J genes are TRBV14 and TRBJ2-5; TRBD2 agrees at 12 bases. Germline CDR1 is SGHDN and CDR2 is FVKESK. CDR3 length: 17 residues. V lost 4 bases and J lost 0; bases outside the gene matches: 6. For the CDR3, the DNA is TGTGCCAGCAGCCTTCGACTAGCGGGAGCGAACCAAGAGACCCAGTACTTC. Translation gives CASSLRLAGANQETQYF.

The rearrangement links TRBV6-1 to TRBJ2-5, with TRBD1 identical over 9 bases. The V gene end was trimmed by 9 bases and the J gene end by 11 bases; junction bases not matched to a gene: 19. CDR3 length equals 15 residues. Germline CDR1 and CDR2: MNHNS and SASEGT. The CDR3 sequence: CARGIGGQGADTQYF. For the CDR3, the DNA is TGTGCCAGGGGTATTGGGGGACAGGGCGCAGATACGCAGTACTTC.

The CDR3 sequence is CASRSPGLAEAFF. CDR3 sequence (DNA): TGTGCCAGCAGGTCCCCAGGGTTAGCTGAAGCTTTCTTT. The chain links TRBV28 to TRBJ1-1, with a weak D call TRBD1 (5 bases). The CDR3 is made up of 13 amino acids. Looked up from germline, CDR1 is MDHEN and CDR2 is SYDVKM. V lost 6 bases and J lost 6, with 14 bases in between.

Only a few counts were recorded for this clonotype. This chain links TRBV4-2 with TRBJ2-5, with D possibly being TRBD2 (6 bases). Per the germline V gene, CDR1 is LGHNA and CDR2 is YNFKEQ. Trimming removed 1 base at V and 2 bases at J, with 8 bases between. The CDR3 totals 14 residues. CDR3 loop: CASSQGGGQETQYF. The CDR3 DNA follows: TGTGCCAGCAGCCAAGGGGGAGGACAAGAGACCCAGTACTTC.

The table lists this clonotype with many counts. The chain has TRBV10-3 and TRBJ2-1; 14 positions agree with TRBD2. Trimming at V came to 3 bases and at J to 7 bases, leaving 2 bases not matched to a gene. The CDR3 is 15 amino acids. The germline V gene encodes CDR1 ENHRY and CDR2 SYGVKD. CDR3 sequence reads: CAISDGTSGSNEQFF. The CDR3 bases are TGTGCCATCAGTGACGGGACTAGCGGGAGTAATGAGCAGTTCTTC.

This clonotype is judged medium-sized (0.01 to 0.1%). CDR3 sequence (DNA): TGTGCCAGCAGTTTGAATGGGCTAGCGGGGGAGACCCAGTACTTC. Protein product: CASSLNGLAGETQYF. V usage is TRBV27 and J usage is TRBJ2-5, with TRBD2 matching over 9 bases. With 3 bases clipped from V and 5 bases from J, the junction kept 7 bases outside the gene matches. Germline values: CDR1 MNHEY, CDR2 SMNVEV (reference sequence). The CDR3 sequence is 15 residues long.

CDR3 residues: CVSAGEGGLDQETQYF. The CDR3 DNA follows: TGTGTTAGCGCGGGTGAGGGGGGACTCGACCAAGAGACCCAGTACTTC. The chain carries TRBV6-8 and TRBJ2-5; tentatively, D is TRBD1 or TRBD2 (6 bases each). There are 16 residues in the CDR3. Germline CDR1 reads MNHGY; CDR2 reads SAAAGT.

V gene TRBV4-1 combines with J gene TRBJ2-3; maybe TRBD2 (5 bases). This CDR3 spans 15 amino acids. Germline CDR1 and CDR2: MGHRA and YSYEKL. Trimming took off 9 bases at V and 2 bases at J, with 18 bases between the two ends. CDR3 nucleotide sequence: TGCGCCAGGGGCCAAGAGGGTCGGCACACAGATACGCAGTATTTT. This sequence encodes CARGQEGRHTDTQYF.

In its sample, this clonotype was seen many times. The chain links TRBV27 to TRBJ2-5, with D uncertain. Trimming stripped 11 bases from V and 3 bases from J, with 4 bases between. The CDR3 loop spans 9 amino acids. Germline CDR1 MNHEY, CDR2 SMNVEV (reference sequence). Written as DNA, the CDR3 is TGTGCCCGCGAAGAGACCCAGTACTTC. It translates to CAREETQYF.